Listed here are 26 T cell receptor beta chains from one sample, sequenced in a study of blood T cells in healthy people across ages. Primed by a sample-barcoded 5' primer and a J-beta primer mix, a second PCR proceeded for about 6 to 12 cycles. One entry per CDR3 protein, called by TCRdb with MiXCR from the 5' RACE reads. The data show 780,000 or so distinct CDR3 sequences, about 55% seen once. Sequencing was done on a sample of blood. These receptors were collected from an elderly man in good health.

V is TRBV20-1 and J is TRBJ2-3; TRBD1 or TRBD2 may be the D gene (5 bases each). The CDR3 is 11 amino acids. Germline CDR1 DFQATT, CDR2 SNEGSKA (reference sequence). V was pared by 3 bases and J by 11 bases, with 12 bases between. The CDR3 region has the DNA TGCAGTGCTAGCCGGGACCTAGTGCAGTATTTT. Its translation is CSASRDLVQYF.

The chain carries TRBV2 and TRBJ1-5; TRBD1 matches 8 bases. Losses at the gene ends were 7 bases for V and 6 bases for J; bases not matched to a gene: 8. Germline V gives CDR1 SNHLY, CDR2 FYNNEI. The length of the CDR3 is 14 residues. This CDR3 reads CASNSDRAIQPQHF. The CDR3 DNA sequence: TGTGCCAGCAACTCGGACAGGGCGATTCAGCCCCAGCATTTT.

CDR3 sequence reads: CASSPRWERDTEAFF. In DNA form, the CDR3 reads TGTGCCAGCAGCCCGCGGTGGGAGAGGGACACTGAAGCTTTCTTT. V gene TRBV11-2 combines with J gene TRBJ1-1, with D unresolved. This CDR3 is built from 15 residues. The V and J ends lost 5 bases and 3 bases respectively, with 16 bases between them. Germline assignment: CDR1 SGHAT and CDR2 FQNNGV.

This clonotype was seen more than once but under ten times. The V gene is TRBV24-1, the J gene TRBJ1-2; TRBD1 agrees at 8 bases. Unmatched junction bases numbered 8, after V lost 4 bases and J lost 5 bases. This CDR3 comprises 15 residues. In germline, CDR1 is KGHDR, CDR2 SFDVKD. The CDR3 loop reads CATSDPGQAGYGYTF. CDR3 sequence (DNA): TGTGCCACCAGTGACCCGGGACAGGCTGGGTATGGCTACACCTTC.

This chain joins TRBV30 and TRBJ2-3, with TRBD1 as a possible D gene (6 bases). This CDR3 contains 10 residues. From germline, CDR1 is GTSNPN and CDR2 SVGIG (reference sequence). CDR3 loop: CAGGREWAYF. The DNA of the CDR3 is TGTGCTGGGGGCAGGGAGTGGGCGTATTTT.

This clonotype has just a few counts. The CDR3 loop reads CSASRGTRSYEQYF. Written as DNA, the CDR3 is TGCAGTGCTAGTCGGGGAACCCGCTCCTACGAGCAGTACTTC. This chain uses TRBV20-1 with TRBJ2-7, with D maybe TRBD2 (5 bases). The length of the CDR3 is 14 residues. Looked up from germline, CDR1 is DFQATT and CDR2 is SNEGSKA (reference sequence). V lost 3 bases and J 0 bases, leaving 12 bases between the germline ends.

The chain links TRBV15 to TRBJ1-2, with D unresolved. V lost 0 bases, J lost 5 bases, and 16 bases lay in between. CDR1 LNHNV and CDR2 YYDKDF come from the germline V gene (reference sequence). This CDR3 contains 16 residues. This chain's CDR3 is CATSRDYQVRDYGYTF. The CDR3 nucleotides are TGTGCCACCAGCAGAGATTACCAAGTGAGGGATTATGGCTACACCTTC.

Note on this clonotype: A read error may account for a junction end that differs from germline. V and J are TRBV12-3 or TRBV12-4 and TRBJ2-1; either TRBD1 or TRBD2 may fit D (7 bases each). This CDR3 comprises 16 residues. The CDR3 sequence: CPSRLSGTASYNEQFF. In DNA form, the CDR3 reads TGTCCCAGCAGACTAAGCGGGACAGCCTCCTACAATGAGCAGTTCTTC.

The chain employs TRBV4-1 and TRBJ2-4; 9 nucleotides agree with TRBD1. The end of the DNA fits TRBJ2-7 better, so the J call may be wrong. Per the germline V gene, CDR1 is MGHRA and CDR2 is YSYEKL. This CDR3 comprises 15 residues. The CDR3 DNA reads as TGCGCCAGCAGCCAATGGACAGGGGTTCCTTCCGAGCAGTACTTC. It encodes CASSQWTGVPSEQYF.

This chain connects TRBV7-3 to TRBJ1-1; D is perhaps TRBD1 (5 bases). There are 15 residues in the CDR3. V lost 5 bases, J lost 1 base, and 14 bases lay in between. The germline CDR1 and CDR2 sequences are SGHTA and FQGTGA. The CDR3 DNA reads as TGTGCCAGCAGCCCAACCGGGACGGGGAACACTGAAGCTTTCTTT. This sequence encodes CASSPTGTGNTEAFF.

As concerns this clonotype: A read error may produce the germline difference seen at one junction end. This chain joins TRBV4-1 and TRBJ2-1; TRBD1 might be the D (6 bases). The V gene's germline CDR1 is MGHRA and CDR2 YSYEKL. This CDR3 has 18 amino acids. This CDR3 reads CASSLGGLEAMAYDEQFF. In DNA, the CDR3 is TGCGCCAGCAGCCTAGGGGGATTAGAGGCTATGGCCTACGATGAGCAGTTCTTC.

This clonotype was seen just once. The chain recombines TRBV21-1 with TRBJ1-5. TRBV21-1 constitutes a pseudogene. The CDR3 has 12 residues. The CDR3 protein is CATRESNQPQHF. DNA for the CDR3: TGTGCCACCAGGGAGAGCAATCAGCCCCAGCATTTT.

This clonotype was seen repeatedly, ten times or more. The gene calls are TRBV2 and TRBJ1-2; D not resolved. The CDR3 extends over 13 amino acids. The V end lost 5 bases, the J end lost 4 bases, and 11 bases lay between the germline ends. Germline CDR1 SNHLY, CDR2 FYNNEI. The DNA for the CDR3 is TGTGCCAGCAGTATCGTTGTAGGCTATGGCTACACCTTC. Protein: CASSIVVGYGYTF.

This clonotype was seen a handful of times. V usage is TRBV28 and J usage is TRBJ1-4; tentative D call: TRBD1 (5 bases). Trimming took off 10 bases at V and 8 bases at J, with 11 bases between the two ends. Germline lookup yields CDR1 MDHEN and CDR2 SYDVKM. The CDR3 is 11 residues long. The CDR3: CATGGREKLFF. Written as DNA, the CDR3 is TGTGCCACCGGGGGTAGGGAAAAACTGTTTTTT.

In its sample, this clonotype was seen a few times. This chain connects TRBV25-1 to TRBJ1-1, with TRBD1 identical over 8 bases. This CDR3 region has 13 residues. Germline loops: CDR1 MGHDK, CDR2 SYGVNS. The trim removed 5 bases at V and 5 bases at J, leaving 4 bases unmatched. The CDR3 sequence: CASSPGGWTEAFF. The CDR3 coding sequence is TGTGCCAGCAGTCCAGGGGGCTGGACTGAAGCTTTCTTT.

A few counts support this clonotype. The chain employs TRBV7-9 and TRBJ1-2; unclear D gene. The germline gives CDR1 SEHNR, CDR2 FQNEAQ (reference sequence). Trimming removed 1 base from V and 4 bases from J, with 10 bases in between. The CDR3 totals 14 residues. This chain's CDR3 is CASSLDEGGYGYTF. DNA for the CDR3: TGTGCCAGCAGCTTAGACGAGGGCGGCTATGGCTACACCTTC.

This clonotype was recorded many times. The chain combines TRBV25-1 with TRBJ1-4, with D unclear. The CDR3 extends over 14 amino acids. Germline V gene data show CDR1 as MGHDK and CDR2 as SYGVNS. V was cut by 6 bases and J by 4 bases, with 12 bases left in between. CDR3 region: CASSTGFSNEKLFF. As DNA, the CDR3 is TGTGCCAGCAGCACGGGATTCAGTAATGAAAAACTGTTTTTT.

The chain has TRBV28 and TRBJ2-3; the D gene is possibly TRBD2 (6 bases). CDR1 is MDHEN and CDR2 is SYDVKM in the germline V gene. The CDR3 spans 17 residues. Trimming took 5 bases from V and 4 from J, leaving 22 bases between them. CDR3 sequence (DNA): TGTGCCAGCAGTCGGCTGTGGGACTCCTCTTACCCAGATACGCAGTATTTT. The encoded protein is CASSRLWDSSYPDTQYF.

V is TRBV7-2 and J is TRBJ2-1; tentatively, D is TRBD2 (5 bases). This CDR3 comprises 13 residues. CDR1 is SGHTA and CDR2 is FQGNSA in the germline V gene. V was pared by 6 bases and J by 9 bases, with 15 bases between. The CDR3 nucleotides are TGTGCCAGCAGGTTCACGGGGATCGGTGAGCAGTTCTTC. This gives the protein CASRFTGIGEQFF.

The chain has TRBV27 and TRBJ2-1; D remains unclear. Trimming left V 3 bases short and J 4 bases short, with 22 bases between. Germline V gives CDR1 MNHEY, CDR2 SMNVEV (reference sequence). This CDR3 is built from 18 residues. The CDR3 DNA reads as TGTGCCAGCAGTTTTCGGCCTCCCAGCAGGTCAGAATACAATGAGCAGTTCTTC. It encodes CASSFRPPSRSEYNEQFF.

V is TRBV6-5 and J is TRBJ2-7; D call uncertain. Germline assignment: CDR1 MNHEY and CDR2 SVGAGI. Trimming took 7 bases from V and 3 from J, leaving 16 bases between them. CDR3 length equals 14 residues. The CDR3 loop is CASTTSTLLYEQYF. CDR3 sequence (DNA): TGTGCCAGCACCACCTCGACACTCCTCTACGAGCAGTACTTC.

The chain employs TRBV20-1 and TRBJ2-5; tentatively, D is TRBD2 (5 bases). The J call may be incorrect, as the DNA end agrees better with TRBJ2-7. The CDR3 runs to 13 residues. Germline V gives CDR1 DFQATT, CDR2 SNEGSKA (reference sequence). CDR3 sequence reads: CSARDSTFYEQYF. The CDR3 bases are TGCAGTGCTAGGGACTCGACCTTCTACGAGCAGTACTTC.

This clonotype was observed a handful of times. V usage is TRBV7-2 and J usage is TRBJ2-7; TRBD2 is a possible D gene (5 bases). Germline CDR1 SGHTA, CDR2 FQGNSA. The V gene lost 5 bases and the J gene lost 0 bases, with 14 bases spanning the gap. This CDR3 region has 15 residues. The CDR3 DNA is TGTGCCAGCAGCCGGGAAGTCGTTGGCTCCTACGAGCAGTACTTC. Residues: CASSREVVGSYEQYF. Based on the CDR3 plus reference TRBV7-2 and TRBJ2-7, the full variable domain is GAGVSQSPSNKVTEKGKDVELRCDPISGHTALYWYRQSLGQGLEFLIYFQGNSAPDKSGLPSDRFSAERTGGSVSTLTIQRTQQEDSAVYLCASSREVVGSYEQYFGPGTRLTVT.

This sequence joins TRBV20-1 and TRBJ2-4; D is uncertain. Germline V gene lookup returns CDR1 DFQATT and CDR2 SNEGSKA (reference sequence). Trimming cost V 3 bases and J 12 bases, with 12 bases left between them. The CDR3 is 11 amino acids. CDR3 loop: CSASPGPAQYF. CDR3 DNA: TGCAGTGCTAGCCCGGGCCCCGCTCAGTACTTC.

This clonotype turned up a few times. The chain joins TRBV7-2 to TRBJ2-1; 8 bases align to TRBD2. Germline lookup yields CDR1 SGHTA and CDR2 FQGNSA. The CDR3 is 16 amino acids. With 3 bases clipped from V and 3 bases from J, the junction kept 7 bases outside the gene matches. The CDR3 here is CASSLGSGTSYNEQFF. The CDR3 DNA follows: TGTGCCAGCAGCTTGGGTAGCGGGACAAGCTACAATGAGCAGTTCTTC. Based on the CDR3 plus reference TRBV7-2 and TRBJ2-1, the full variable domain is GAGVSQSPSNKVTEKGKDVELRCDPISGHTALYWYRQSLGQGLEFLIYFQGNSAPDKSGLPSDRFSAERTGGSVSTLTIQRTQQEDSAVYLCASSLGSGTSYNEQFFGPGTRLTVL.

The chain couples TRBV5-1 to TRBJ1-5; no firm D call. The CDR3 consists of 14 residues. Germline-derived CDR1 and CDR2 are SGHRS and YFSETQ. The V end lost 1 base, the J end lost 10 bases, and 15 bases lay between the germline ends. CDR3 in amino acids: CASSLSDSSQPQHF. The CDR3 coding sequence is TGCGCCAGCAGCTTGTCGGACTCCTCTCAACCCCAGCATTTT.